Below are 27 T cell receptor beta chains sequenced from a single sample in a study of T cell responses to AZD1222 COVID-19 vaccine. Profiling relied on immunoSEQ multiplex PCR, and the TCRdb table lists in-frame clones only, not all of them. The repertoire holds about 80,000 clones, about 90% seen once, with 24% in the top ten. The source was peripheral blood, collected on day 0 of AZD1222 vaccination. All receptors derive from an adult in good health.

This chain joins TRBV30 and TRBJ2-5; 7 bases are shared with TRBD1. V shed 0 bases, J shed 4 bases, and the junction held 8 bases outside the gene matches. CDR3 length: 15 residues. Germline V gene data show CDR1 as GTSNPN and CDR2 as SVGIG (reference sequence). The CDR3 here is CAWSVSRGIGETQYF. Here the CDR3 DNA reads TGTGCCTGGAGTGTAAGCAGGGGGATTGGAGAGACCCAGTACTTC.

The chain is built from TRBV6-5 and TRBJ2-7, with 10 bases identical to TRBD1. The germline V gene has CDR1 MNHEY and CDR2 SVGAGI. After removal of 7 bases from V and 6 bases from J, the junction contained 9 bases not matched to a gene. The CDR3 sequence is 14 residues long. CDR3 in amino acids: CASTSQGDRGEQYF. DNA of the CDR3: TGTGCCAGCACTTCCCAGGGGGACAGGGGCGAGCAGTACTTC.

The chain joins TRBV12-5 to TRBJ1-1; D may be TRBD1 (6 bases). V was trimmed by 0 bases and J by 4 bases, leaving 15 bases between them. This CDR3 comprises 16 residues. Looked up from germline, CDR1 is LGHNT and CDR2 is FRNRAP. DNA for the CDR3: TGTGCTAGTGGTTTGGTACTGGGGGCCGAAGGCACTGAAGCTTTCTTT. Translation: CASGLVLGAEGTEAFF.

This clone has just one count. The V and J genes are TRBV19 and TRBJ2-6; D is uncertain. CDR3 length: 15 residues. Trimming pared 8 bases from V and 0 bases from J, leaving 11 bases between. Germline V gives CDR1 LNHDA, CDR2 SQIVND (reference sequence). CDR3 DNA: TGTGCCAGTCAGGATTCTAGCTCTGGGGCCAACGTCCTGACTTTC. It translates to CASQDSSSGANVLTF. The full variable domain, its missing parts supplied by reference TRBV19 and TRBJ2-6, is DGGITQSPKYLFRKEGQNVTLSCEQNLNHDAMYWYRQDPGQGLRLIYYSQIVNDFQKGDIAEGYSVSREKKESFPLTVTSAQKNPTAFYLCASQDSSSGANVLTFGAGSRLTVL.

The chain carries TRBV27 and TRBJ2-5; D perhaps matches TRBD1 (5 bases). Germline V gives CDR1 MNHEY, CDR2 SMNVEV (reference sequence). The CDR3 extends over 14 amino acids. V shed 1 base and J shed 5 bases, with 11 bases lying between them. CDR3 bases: TGTGCCAGCAGTTTATTCTCAGGGTCGGAGACCCAGTACTTC. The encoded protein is CASSLFSGSETQYF.

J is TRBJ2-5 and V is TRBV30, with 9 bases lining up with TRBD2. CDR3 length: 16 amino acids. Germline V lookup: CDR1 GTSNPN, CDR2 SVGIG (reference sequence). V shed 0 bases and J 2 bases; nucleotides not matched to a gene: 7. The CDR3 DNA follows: TGTGCCTGGAGTGTACCATGGACTAGCGCTCAAGAGACCCAGTACTTC. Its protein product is CAWSVPWTSAQETQYF.

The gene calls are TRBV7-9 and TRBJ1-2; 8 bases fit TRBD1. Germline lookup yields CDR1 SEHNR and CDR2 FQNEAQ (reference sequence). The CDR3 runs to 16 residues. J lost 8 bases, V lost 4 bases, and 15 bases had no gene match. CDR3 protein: CASSSRGQVNAWGYTF. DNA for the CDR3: TGTGCCAGCAGCTCCCGGGGACAGGTTAATGCGTGGGGCTACACCTTC.

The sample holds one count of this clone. The CDR3 coding sequence is TGTGCTAGCGGGGCAGGGTATGATGAGCAGTTCTTC. Translation gives CASGAGYDEQFF. The chain carries TRBV7-3 and TRBJ2-1; the match to TRBD2 covers 8 bases. The CDR3 is 12 residues long. Germline CDR1 reads SGHTA; CDR2 reads FQGTGA. Full variable domain (outside the CDR3, taken from reference TRBV7-3 and TRBJ2-1): GAGVSQTPSNKVTEKGKYVELRCDPISGHTALYWYRQSLGQGPEFLIYFQGTGAADDSGLPNDRFFAVRPEGSVSTLKIQRTERGDSAVYLCASGAGYDEQFFGPGTRLTVL.

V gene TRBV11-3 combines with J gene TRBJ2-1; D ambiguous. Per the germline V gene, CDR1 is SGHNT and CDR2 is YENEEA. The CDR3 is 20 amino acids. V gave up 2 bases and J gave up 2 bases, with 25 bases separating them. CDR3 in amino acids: CASSLRDRPAPKLTYNEQFF. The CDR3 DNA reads TGTGCCAGCAGCTTACGAGACCGTCCAGCTCCTAAGTTAACCTACAATGAGCAGTTCTTC.

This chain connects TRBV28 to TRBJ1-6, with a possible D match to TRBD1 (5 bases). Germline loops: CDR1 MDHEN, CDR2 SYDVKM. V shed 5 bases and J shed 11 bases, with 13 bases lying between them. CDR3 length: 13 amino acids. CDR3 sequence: CASSALGVPPLHF. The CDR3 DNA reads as TGTGCCAGCAGTGCCTTGGGGGTGCCACCCCTCCACTTT.

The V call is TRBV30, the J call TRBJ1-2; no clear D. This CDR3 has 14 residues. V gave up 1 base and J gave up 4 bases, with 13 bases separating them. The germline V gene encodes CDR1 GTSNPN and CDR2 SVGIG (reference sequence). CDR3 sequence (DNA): TGTGCCTGGAGTGACGACCCGAGTGGCTATGGCTACACCTTC. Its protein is CAWSDDPSGYGYTF.

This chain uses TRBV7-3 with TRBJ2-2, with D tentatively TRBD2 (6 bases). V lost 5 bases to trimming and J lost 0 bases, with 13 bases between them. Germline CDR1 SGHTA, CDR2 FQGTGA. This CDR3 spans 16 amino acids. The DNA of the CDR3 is TGTGCCAGCAGCGCTAACAGCGGGCCGAACACCGGGGAGCTGTTTTTT. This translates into CASSANSGPNTGELFF.

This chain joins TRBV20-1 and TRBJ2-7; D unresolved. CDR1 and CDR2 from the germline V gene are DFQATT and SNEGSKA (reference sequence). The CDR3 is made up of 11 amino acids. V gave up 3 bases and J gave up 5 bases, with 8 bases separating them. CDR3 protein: CSASPENEQYF. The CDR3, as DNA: TGCAGTGCTAGTCCTGAAAACGAGCAGTACTTC.

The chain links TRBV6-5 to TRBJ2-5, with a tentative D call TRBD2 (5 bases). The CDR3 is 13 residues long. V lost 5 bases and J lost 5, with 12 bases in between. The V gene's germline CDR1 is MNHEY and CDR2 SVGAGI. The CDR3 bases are TGTGCCAGCAGTACAGACTCGGGGGAGACCCAGTACTTC. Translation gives CASSTDSGETQYF.

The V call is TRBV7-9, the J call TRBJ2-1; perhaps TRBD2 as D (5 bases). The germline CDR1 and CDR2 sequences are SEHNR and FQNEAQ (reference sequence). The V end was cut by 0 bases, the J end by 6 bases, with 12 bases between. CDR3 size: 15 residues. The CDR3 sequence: CASSLALGEANEQFF. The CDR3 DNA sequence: TGTGCCAGCAGCTTAGCACTAGGAGAAGCCAATGAGCAGTTCTTC.

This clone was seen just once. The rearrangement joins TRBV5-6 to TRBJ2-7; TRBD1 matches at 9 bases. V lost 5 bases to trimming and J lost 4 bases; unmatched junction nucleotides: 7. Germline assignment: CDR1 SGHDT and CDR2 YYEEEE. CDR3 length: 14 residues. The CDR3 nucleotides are TGTGCCAGCAGTTCTAGGACAGGGGAGTACGAGCAGTACTTC. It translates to CASSSRTGEYEQYF.

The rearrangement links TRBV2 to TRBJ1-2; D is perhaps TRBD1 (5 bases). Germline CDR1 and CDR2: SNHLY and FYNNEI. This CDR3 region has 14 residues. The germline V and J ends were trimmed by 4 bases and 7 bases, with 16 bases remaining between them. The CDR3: CASSVGGDVGGYTF. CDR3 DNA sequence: TGTGCCAGCAGTGTGGGGGGTGATGTAGGTGGCTACACCTTC.

This CDR3 reads CASSLRGGGNNSPLHF. In DNA, the CDR3 is TGTGCCAGCAGCTTAAGAGGCGGGGGGAACAATTCACCCCTCCACTTT. The rearrangement uses TRBV7-3 and TRBJ1-6, with D possibly matching TRBD1 (5 bases). Germline values: CDR1 SGHTA, CDR2 FQGTGA. CDR3 length: 16 residues. V lost 1 base to trimming and J lost 7 bases, with 14 bases between them.

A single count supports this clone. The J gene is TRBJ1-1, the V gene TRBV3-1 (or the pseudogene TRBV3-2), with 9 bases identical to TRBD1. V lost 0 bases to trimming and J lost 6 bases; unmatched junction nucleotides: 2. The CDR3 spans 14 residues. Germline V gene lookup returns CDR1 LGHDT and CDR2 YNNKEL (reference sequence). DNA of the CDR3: TGTGCCAGCAGCCAAGAGGACAGGGGTGCTGAAGCTTTCTTT. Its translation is CASSQEDRGAEAFF.

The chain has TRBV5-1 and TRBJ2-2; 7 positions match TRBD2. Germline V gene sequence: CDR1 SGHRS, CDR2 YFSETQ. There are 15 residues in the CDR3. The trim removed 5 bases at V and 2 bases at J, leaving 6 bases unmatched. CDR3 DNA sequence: TGCGCCAGCAGGCGGAGCGGGGATAACACCGGGGAGCTGTTTTTT. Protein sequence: CASRRSGDNTGELFF.

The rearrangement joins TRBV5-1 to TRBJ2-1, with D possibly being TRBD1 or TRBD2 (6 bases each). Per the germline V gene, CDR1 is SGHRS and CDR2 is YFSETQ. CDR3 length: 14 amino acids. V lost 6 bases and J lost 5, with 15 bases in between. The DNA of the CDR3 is TGCGCCAGCAACAAGGGGGAGCGGGACAATGAGCAGTTCTTC. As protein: CASNKGERDNEQFF.

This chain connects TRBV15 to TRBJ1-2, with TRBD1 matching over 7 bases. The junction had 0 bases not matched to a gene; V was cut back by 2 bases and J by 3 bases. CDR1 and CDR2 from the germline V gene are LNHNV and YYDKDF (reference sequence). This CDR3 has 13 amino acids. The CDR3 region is CATSRQGDYGYTF. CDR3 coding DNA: TGTGCCACCAGCAGACAGGGGGACTATGGCTACACCTTC. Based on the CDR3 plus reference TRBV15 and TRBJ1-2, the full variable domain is DAMVIQNPRYQVTQFGKPVTLSCSQTLNHNVMYWYQQKSSQAPKLLFHYYDKDFNNEADTPDNFQSRRPNTSFCFLDIRSPGLGDTAMYLCATSRQGDYGYTFGSGTRLTVV.

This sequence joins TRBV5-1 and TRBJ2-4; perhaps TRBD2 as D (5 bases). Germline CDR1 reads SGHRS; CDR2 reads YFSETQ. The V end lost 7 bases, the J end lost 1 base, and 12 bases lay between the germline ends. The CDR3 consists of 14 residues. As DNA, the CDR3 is TGCGCCAGCCGCTCTAGGAGGGCCAAAAACATTCAGTACTTC. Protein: CASRSRRAKNIQYF.

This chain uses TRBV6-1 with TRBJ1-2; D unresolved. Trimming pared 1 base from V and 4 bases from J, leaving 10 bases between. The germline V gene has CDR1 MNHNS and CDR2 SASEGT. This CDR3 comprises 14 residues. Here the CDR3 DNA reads TGTGCCAGCAGTGAAGAGGCAGGCGTCTATGGCTACACCTTC. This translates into CASSEEAGVYGYTF.

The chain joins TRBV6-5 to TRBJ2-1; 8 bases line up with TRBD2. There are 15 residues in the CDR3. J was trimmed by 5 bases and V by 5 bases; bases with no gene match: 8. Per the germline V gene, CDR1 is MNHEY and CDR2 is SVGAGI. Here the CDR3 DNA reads TGTGCCAGCAGTCCTCCGGGGGGGCCAGACAATGAGCAGTTCTTC. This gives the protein CASSPPGGPDNEQFF.

Written as DNA, the CDR3 is TGTGCCAGCAGGCCGAGAGTCGGCACTGAAGCTTTCTTT. Translating gives CASRPRVGTEAFF. The chain has TRBV7-9 and TRBJ1-1; no firm D call. Trimming removed 6 bases at V and 4 bases at J, with 12 bases between. This CDR3 has 13 residues. CDR1 and CDR2 (germline): SEHNR, FQNEAQ (reference sequence).

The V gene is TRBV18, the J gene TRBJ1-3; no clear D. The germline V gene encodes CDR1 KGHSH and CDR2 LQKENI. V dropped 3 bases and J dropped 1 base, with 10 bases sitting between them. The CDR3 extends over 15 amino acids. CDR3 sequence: CASSPSKFSGNTIYF. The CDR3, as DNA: TGTGCCAGCTCACCTAGTAAATTTTCTGGAAACACCATATATTTT.